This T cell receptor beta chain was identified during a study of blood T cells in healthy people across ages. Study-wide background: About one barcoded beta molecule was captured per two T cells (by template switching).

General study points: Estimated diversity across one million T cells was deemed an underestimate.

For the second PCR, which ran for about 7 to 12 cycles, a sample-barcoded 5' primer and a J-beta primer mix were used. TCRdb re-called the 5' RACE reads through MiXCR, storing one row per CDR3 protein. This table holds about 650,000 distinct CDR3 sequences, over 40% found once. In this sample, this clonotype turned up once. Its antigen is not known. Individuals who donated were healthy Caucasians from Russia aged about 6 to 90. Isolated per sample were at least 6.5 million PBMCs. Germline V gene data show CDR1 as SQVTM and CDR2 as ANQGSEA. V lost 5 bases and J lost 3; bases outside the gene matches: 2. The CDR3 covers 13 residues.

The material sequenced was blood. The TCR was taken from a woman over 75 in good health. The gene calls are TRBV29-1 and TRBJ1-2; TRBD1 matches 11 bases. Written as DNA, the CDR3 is TGCAGCGTTCCGGGACAGGGGGACTATGGCTACACCTTC. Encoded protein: CSVPGQGDYGYTF.